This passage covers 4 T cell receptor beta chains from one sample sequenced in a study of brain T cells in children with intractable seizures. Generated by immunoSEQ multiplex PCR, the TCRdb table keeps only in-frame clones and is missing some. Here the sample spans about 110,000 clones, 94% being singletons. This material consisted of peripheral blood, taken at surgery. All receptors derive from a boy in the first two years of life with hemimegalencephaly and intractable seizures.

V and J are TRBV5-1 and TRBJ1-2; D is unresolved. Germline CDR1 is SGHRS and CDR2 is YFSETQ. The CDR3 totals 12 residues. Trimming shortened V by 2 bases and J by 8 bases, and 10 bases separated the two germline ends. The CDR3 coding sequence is TGCGCCAGCAGCTTAGCCGTGGGGGGCTACACCTTC. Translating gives CASSLAVGGYTF.

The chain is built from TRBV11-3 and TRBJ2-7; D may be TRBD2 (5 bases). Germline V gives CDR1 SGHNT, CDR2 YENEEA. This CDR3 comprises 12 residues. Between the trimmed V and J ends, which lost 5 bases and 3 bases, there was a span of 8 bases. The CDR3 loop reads CASSVRDYEQYF. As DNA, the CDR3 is TGTGCCAGCAGCGTCCGGGACTACGAGCAGTACTTC.

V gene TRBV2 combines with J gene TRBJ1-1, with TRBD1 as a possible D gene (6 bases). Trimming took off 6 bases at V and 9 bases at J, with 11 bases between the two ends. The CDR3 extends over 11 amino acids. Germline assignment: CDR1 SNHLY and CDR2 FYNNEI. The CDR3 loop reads CASRTTGKAFF. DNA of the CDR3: TGTGCCAGCAGAACCACAGGGAAAGCTTTCTTT.

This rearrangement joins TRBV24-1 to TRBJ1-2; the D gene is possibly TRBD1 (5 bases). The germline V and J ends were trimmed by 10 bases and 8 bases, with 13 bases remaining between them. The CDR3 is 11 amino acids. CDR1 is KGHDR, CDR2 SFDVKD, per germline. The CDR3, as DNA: TGTGCCACTGAGGGGATTTGGGGCTACACCTTC. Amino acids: CATEGIWGYTF.